These 28 T cell receptor beta chains came from one sample sequenced in a study of graft-versus-host responses after intestinal transplantation. No antigen is known for these receptors. The repertoire was sequenced with immunoSEQ multiplex PCR; TCRdb's copy has only in-frame clones and lacks some. Of 96,000 or so clones in the sample, roughly 92% were seen once. Here the sequenced sample was unstimulated CD4+ T cells sorted from spleen or lymph node cells, taken before intestinal transplant. The receptor set was obtained from a human donor who received an intestinal transplant.

The chain is built from TRBV7-2 and TRBJ2-7, with 14 bases that match TRBD2. Germline CDR1 reads SGHTA; CDR2 reads FQGNSA. The CDR3 has 16 amino acids. With 2 bases clipped from V and 8 bases from J, the junction kept 8 bases outside the gene matches. This CDR3 reads CASSLWYGTSGSQQYF. The CDR3 nucleotides read TGTGCCAGCAGCTTATGGTACGGGACTAGCGGGAGCCAGCAGTACTTC.

The chain employs TRBV28 and TRBJ1-1; TRBD1 aligns across 9 bases. There are 15 residues in the CDR3. CDR1 and CDR2 (germline): MDHEN, SYDVKM. With V trimmed by 5 bases and J by 4 bases, 8 bases remained unmatched. The CDR3 nucleotides read TGTGCCAGCAGTCCTCCACAGGGGGCGGGCACTGAAGCTTTCTTT. Translated, it gives CASSPPQGAGTEAFF.

This clone has a single count. V usage is TRBV7-3 and J usage is TRBJ2-2; D uncertain. Germline lookup yields CDR1 SGHTA and CDR2 FQGTGA. The V and J ends lost 3 bases and 7 bases respectively, with 9 bases between them. The CDR3 loop spans 13 amino acids. CDR3 amino acids: CASSFTVNGELFF. The CDR3 coding sequence is TGTGCCAGCAGCTTTACTGTCAACGGGGAGCTGTTTTTT.

The chain is built from TRBV5-4 and TRBJ1-2, with TRBD1 as a possible D gene (6 bases). Germline loops: CDR1 SGHNT, CDR2 YYREEE (reference sequence). This CDR3 contains 13 residues. The ends were cut back, 6 bases at V and 3 bases at J, with 12 bases in the middle. The CDR3, as DNA: TGTGCCAGCACCCAACAGGGTCACTATGGCTACACCTTC. Amino acids: CASTQQGHYGYTF.

V and J are TRBV27 and TRBJ1-1, with 8 nucleotides matching TRBD1. The CDR3 is 14 amino acids. The V gene end was trimmed by 4 bases and the J gene end by 5 bases; junction bases not matched to a gene: 6. CDR1 is MNHEY and CDR2 is SMNVEV in the germline V gene (reference sequence). CDR3 residues: CASSSTGGWTEAFF. In DNA, the CDR3 is TGTGCCAGCAGTTCCACAGGGGGTTGGACTGAAGCTTTCTTT.

The genes are TRBV9 and TRBJ2-5, with TRBD2 matching over 11 bases. In germline, CDR1 is SGDLS, CDR2 YYNGEE. The V gene end was trimmed by 3 bases and the J gene end by 5 bases; junction bases not matched to a gene: 9. The CDR3 sequence is 16 residues long. The CDR3 region is CASSAISGGASETQYF. The CDR3 DNA reads TGTGCCAGCAGCGCCATTAGCGGGGGGGCCTCCGAGACCCAGTACTTC. Looking up the rest from reference TRBV9 and TRBJ2-5 gives the full variable domain: DSGVTQTPKHLITATGQRVTLRCSPRSGDLSVYWYQQSLDQGLQFLIQYYNGEERAKGNILERFSAQQFPDLHSELNLSSLELGDSALYFCASSAISGGASETQYFGPGTRLLVL.

The chain employs TRBV7-2 and TRBJ2-3; 8 bases are a match to TRBD1. Germline V CDR1 and CDR2: SGHTA, FQGNSA. This CDR3 has 16 amino acids. After removal of 1 base from V and 4 bases from J, the junction contained 7 bases not matched to a gene. CDR3 coding DNA: TGTGCCAGCAGCTTAGAGATGGCAGGGGGCGCAGATACGCAGTATTTT. Protein: CASSLEMAGGADTQYF.

The chain couples TRBV7-8 to TRBJ2-7; tentatively, D is TRBD1 (6 bases). The CDR3 loop spans 16 amino acids. V lost 0 bases and J 3 bases, leaving 15 bases between the germline ends. Germline V gene sequence: CDR1 SGHVS, CDR2 FQNEAQ. The chain's CDR3 is CASSLAIGQTNYEQYF. The CDR3 DNA sequence: TGTGCCAGCAGCTTAGCCATCGGACAGACCAACTACGAGCAGTACTTC.

This rearrangement joins TRBV10-3 to TRBJ2-1; tentative D call: TRBD2 (6 bases). V shed 7 bases and J shed 6 bases, with 13 bases lying between them. The CDR3 runs 13 residues. In germline, CDR1 is ENHRY, CDR2 SYGVKD. The CDR3 spells CAITRTTGNEQFF. The CDR3 coding sequence is TGTGCCATCACCCGGACTACGGGCAATGAGCAGTTCTTC.

The table lists this clone with a few counts. The chain has TRBV4-2 and TRBJ1-4, with D perhaps matching TRBD1 (6 bases). The CDR3 runs 16 residues. Germline loops: CDR1 LGHNA, CDR2 YNFKEQ. Trimming left V 0 bases short and J 6 bases short, with 14 bases between. The CDR3 nucleotides read TGTGCCAGCAGCCAAGATCGAAGCAGGGGACATGAAAAACTGTTTTTT. As protein: CASSQDRSRGHEKLFF.

The chain uses TRBV6-1 and TRBJ2-5; 7 bases match TRBD2. Trimming cost V 1 base and J 5 bases; bases outside gene matches: 4. CDR1 MNHNS and CDR2 SASEGT come from the germline V gene. The CDR3 has 14 residues. CDR3 in DNA: TGTGCCAGCAGTGAAGGACTAGCAGAGGAGACCCAGTACTTC. It specifies CASSEGLAEETQYF.

The V call is TRBV7-8, the J call TRBJ1-5; TRBD1 might be the D (6 bases). The germline CDR1 and CDR2 sequences are SGHVS and FQNEAQ. The CDR3 runs 17 residues. V was cut by 5 bases and J by 7 bases, with 24 bases left in between. This CDR3 is CASSPAGGAAGGQPQHF. The DNA of the CDR3 is TGTGCCAGCAGCCCCGCCGGGGGGGCTGCGGGCGGGCAGCCCCAGCATTTT.

The count of this clone is one. V gene TRBV5-6 combines with J gene TRBJ1-5, with no clear D. The CDR3 consists of 14 residues. The germline V gene encodes CDR1 SGHDT and CDR2 YYEEEE. The ends were cut back, 0 bases at V and 7 bases at J, with 11 bases in the middle. The chain's CDR3 is CASSLGFLEQPQHF. The CDR3 DNA follows: TGTGCCAGCAGCTTGGGCTTCCTCGAGCAGCCCCAGCATTTT.

V is TRBV5-5 and J is TRBJ1-3; 9 nucleotides align to TRBD1. The CDR3 consists of 14 residues. From germline, CDR1 is SGHKS and CDR2 YYEKEE (reference sequence). V lost 4 bases and J lost 8; bases outside the gene matches: 7. The CDR3 is CASSPGQGFDTIYF. The CDR3 nucleotides are TGTGCCAGCAGCCCGGGACAGGGTTTCGACACCATATATTTT.

This chain joins TRBV5-1 and TRBJ2-3, with D unclear. The germline V and J ends were trimmed by 2 bases and 6 bases, with 13 bases remaining between them. Germline V CDR1 and CDR2: SGHRS, YFSETQ. The CDR3 spans 14 residues. CDR3 nucleotide sequence: TGCGCCAGCAGCTTTGATGGGCGTGCCGATACGCAGTATTTT. Translating gives CASSFDGRADTQYF.

J is TRBJ2-7 and V is TRBV27; possible D gene TRBD1, 6 bases. This CDR3 region has 10 residues. Germline CDR1 reads MNHEY; CDR2 reads SMNVEV (reference sequence). Trimming removed 10 bases at V and 7 bases at J, with 11 bases between. DNA of the CDR3: TGTGCCATCGCAGGGGAAGAGCAGTACTTC. Amino acids: CAIAGEEQYF.

This chain's CDR3 is CASSQGDRADQETQYF. For the CDR3, the DNA is TGTGCCAGCAGCCAAGGGGACAGGGCAGACCAAGAGACCCAGTACTTC. The V call is TRBV4-2, the J call TRBJ2-5, with TRBD1 identical over 9 bases. CDR1 and CDR2 (germline): LGHNA, YNFKEQ. The CDR3 extends over 16 amino acids. With V trimmed by 1 base and J by 0 bases, 3 bases remained unmatched.

The chain carries TRBV2 and TRBJ2-6; 13 positions agree with TRBD2. There are 21 residues in the CDR3. Germline V gene data show CDR1 as SNHLY and CDR2 as FYNNEI. The ends lost 0 bases at V and 0 bases at J; junction bases unmatched: 8. The CDR3 bases are TGTGCCAGCAGTGAAGCTCCAAGGTGGACTAGCGGGAGCTCTGGGGCCAACGTCCTGACTTTC. This translates into CASSEAPRWTSGSSGANVLTF.

The chain employs TRBV5-8 and TRBJ2-3; 10 nucleotides line up with TRBD1. The germline CDR1 and CDR2 sequences are SGHTS and YDEGEE. With V trimmed by 3 bases and J by 6 bases, 7 bases remained unmatched. This CDR3 spans 15 amino acids. CDR3 sequence: CASSSPGQGRDTQYF. The DNA of the CDR3 is TGTGCCAGCAGCTCTCCGGGACAGGGGCGGGATACGCAGTATTTT. Full variable domain (missing parts from reference TRBV5-8 and TRBJ2-3): EAGVTQSPTHLIKTRGQQATLRCSPISGHTSVYWYQQALGLGLQFLLWYDEGEERNRGNFPPRFSGRQFPNYSSELNVNALELEDSALYLCASSSPGQGRDTQYFGPGTRLTVL.

V gene TRBV7-2 combines with J gene TRBJ1-2; possible D gene TRBD1, 6 bases. Looked up from germline, CDR1 is SGHTA and CDR2 is FQGNSA. The V gene lost 0 bases and the J gene lost 2 bases, with 10 bases spanning the gap. This CDR3 is built from 15 residues. The CDR3 nucleotides read TGTGCCAGCAGCTTAGCACCACAGGGCAACTATGGCTACACCTTC. This translates into CASSLAPQGNYGYTF.

The rearrangement joins TRBV18 to TRBJ2-1; 8 positions agree with TRBD1. Germline values: CDR1 KGHSH, CDR2 LQKENI. V trimming: 6 bases; J trimming: 0 bases; junction bases outside the gene matches: 16. The CDR3 contains 19 residues. The CDR3 loop is CASSPRQGRGTSSYNEQFF. The CDR3 coding sequence is TGTGCCAGCTCGCCTCGACAGGGGCGCGGTACTAGCTCCTACAATGAGCAGTTCTTC.

The chain joins TRBV6-6 to TRBJ2-1; no definite D call. The CDR3 has 14 residues. V was clipped by 2 bases and J by 8 bases, with 13 bases between them. Germline-derived CDR1 and CDR2 are MNHNY and SVGAGI (reference sequence). Written as DNA, the CDR3 is TGTGCCAGCAGTTACGGAAGTCCCCTAGATGAGCAGTTCTTC. This encodes CASSYGSPLDEQFF.

This clone was found a few times. The rearrangement links TRBV13 to TRBJ1-6; D may be TRBD1 (6 bases). The CDR3 consists of 17 residues. Germline CDR1 and CDR2: PRHDT and FYEKMQ (reference sequence). The germline V and J ends were trimmed by 1 base and 0 bases, with 10 bases remaining between them. CDR3 sequence reads: CASSLETGSSYNSPLHF. Here the CDR3 DNA reads TGTGCCAGCAGCTTAGAAACAGGGAGCTCCTATAATTCACCCCTCCACTTT.

This clone came up once. The CDR3 loop reads CASSYRAGRTYEQYF. In nucleotides, the CDR3 is TGTGCCAGCAGCTACCGTGCGGGCCGAACTTACGAGCAGTACTTC. This sequence joins TRBV6-5 and TRBJ2-7, with TRBD2 as a possible D gene (5 bases). The CDR3 spans 15 residues. The V gene's germline CDR1 is MNHEY and CDR2 SVGAGI. Trimming shortened V by 6 bases and J by 4 bases, and 19 bases separated the two germline ends.

V usage is TRBV4-1 and J usage is TRBJ2-5; the match to TRBD2 covers 10 bases. The J call may not be correct, given that the DNA end is closer to TRBJ2-7. Germline CDR1 reads MGHRA; CDR2 reads YSYEKL. This CDR3 has 15 residues. CDR3 in amino acids: CASSHPSGRTYEQYF. The DNA of the CDR3 is TGCGCCAGCAGCCACCCTAGCGGGAGAACCTACGAGCAGTACTTC.

Note on this clone: One end of the junction does not line up with germline, which may come from a read error. The chain links TRBV18 to TRBJ2-1; TRBD1 might be the D (6 bases). The CDR3 spans 13 residues. Germline V gene lookup returns CDR1 KGHSH and CDR2 LQKENI. CDR3 sequence: CASSPSRDNEQFF. The CDR3 DNA reads as TGTGCCAGCTCACCCTCCCGGGACAACGAGCAGTTCTTC.

The rearrangement uses TRBV19 and TRBJ1-5; TRBD1 aligns across 9 bases. Germline V gene lookup returns CDR1 LNHDA and CDR2 SQIVND (reference sequence). The CDR3 is 17 residues long. Trimming took 5 bases from V and 0 from J; bases not matched to a gene: 8. The CDR3 protein is CASSAGTGSYSNQPQHF. CDR3 DNA: TGTGCCAGTAGTGCAGGGACAGGGTCGTATAGCAATCAGCCCCAGCATTTT.

This chain links TRBV2 with TRBJ2-7; perhaps TRBD2 as D (6 bases). Per germline, CDR1 SNHLY and CDR2 FYNNEI. The germline V and J ends were trimmed by 9 bases and 1 base, with 16 bases remaining between them. The CDR3 contains 14 residues. This chain's CDR3 is CARGGRDGSYEQYF. The CDR3 DNA reads TGTGCCAGGGGGGGTCGGGACGGGTCCTACGAGCAGTACTTC. Using reference TRBV2 and TRBJ2-7 for the parts outside the CDR3, the full variable domain is EPEVTQTPSHQVTQMGQEVILRCVPISNHLYFYWYRQILGQKVEFLVSFYNNEISEKSEIFDDQFSVERPDGSNFTLKIRSTKLEDSAMYFCARGGRDGSYEQYFGPGTRLTVT.